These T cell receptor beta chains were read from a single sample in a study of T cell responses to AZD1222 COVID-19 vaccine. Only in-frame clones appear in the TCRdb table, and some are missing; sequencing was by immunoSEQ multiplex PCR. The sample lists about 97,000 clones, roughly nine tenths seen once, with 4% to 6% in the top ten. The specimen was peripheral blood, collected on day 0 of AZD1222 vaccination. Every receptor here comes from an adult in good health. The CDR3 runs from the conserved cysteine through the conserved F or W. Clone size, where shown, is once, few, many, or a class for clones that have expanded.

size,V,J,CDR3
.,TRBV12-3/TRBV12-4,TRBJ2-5,CASSLSGAETQYF
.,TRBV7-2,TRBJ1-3,CASSPTGSSGNTIYF
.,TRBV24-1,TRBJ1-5,CATSPGTGAFQPQHF
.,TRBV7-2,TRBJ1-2,CASSLVPSNYGYTF
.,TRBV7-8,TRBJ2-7,CASSFGTGSSYEQYF
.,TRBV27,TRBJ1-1,CASSFPGTHEPLF
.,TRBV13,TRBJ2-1,CASSLLVAGNEQFF
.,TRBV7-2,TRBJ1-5,CASSLRGANQPQHF
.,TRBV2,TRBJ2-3,CASSRTRQGATDTQYF
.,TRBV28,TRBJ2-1,CASSLTVSYNEQFF
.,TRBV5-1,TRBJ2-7,CASSLELAGYEQYF
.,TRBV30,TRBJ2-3,CAWRKGRGGQLISDTQYF
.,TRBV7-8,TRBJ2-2,CASSPGPWAGELFF
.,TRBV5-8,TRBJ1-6,CASSLRAGPNSPLHF
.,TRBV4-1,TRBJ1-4,CASSQNFGANEKLFF
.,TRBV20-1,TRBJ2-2,CSASITGELFF
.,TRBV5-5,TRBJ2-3,CASSSGSGADTQYF
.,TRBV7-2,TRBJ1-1,CASSPGTANTEAFF
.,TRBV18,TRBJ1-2,CASSPERDYGYTF
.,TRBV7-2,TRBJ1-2,CASSSGQNYGYTF
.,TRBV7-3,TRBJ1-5,CASRCRQGRLQPQHF
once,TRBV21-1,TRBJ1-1,CASSKRGRGKEAFF
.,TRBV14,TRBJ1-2,CASSGQSGYDYGYTF
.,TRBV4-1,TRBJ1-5,CASSQEGTGVNQPQHF
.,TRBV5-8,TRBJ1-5,CASSLVNDQPQHF
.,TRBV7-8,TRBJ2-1,CASSRTSGRISPEQFF
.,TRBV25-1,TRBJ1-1,CASKGSGDYTEAFF
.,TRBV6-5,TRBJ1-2,CASRPGRGGGYTF
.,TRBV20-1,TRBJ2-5,CSASGTAKETQYF
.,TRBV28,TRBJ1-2,CASSLEDRDGYGYTF
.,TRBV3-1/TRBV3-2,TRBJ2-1,CASSHLWGGRNEQFF
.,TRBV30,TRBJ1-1,CAWRQNTEAFF
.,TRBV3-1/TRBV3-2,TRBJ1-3,CASSQDLAGVGNTIYF
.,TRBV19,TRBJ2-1,CASRTGGGLYNEQFF
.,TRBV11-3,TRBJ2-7,CASSLSGMNHEQYF
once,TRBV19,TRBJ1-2,CASSIVHRGSEGYTF
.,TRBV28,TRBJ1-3,CASSSDRRHSGNTIYF
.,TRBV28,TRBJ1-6,CASSTGSDSPLHF
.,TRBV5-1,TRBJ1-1,CASSRGAGDNTEAFF
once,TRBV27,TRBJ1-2,CASSLWGRGAGGYGYTF
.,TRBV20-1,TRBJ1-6,CSASDTNSPLHF
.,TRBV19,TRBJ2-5,CASRKRWDGQAQETQYF
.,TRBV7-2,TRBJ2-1,CASSLRVAGGYNEQFF
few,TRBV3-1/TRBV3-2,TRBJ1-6,CASSLRSGENSPLHF
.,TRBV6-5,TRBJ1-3,CASSYGGNTIYF
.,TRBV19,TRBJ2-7,CASSIDRRSSVGEQYF
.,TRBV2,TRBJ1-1,CASIEAFEAFF
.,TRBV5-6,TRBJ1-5,CASSSRDRVQPQHF
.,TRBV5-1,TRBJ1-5,CASSLGTEAQPQHF
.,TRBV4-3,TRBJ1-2,CASSQESLSSYGYTF
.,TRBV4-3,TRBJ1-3,CASSQGGRTGRDTIYF
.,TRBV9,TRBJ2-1,CASSVGSAGGYNEQFF
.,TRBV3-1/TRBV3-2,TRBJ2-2,CASSQVVGELFF